These 11 T cell receptor beta chains came from one sample sequenced in a study of T-cell reconstitution after alpha-beta-depleted transplantation in children. It was with unique molecular identifiers that the TCRbeta library was prepared. Each CDR3 protein gets one entry after TCRdb re-called the PCR reads with MiXCR. The sample lists under 850,000 distinct CDR3 sequences, over 10% occurring once. This specimen was PBMCs, taken before TCRalphabeta/CD19-depleted stem cell transplant. The receptors were gathered from a girl aged 2-9 years with congenital amegakaryocytic thrombocytopenia, due to receive a stem cell transplant.

This chain connects TRBV7-6 to TRBJ2-7, with D tentatively TRBD1 (5 bases). The CDR3 is made up of 15 amino acids. Germline V lookup: CDR1 SGHVS, CDR2 FNYEAQ. Trimming left V 1 base short and J 4 bases short, with 14 bases between. The CDR3 DNA sequence: TGTGCCAGCAGCTTAGGTGACGACAGTCTGTACGAGCAGTACTTC. Its protein is CASSLGDDSLYEQYF.

This clonotype appeared many times. The rearrangement links TRBV20-1 to TRBJ2-3; D might be TRBD1 (6 bases). Germline CDR1 is DFQATT and CDR2 is SNEGSKA (reference sequence). The germline V and J ends were trimmed by 7 bases and 3 bases, with 17 bases remaining between them. The CDR3 contains 14 residues. CDR3 DNA sequence: TGCAGTGGACGCTCAACAGGGAGTACAGATACGCAGTATTTT. Residues: CSGRSTGSTDTQYF.

This clonotype has a handful of counts. The CDR3 region has the DNA TGTGCCAGCAGCTTACGCGGGACTGGTCGGGAGACCCAGTACTTC. As protein: CASSLRGTGRETQYF. V usage is TRBV7-9 and J usage is TRBJ2-5; D is possibly TRBD2 (6 bases). Germline CDR1 reads SEHNR; CDR2 reads FQNEAQ (reference sequence). Trimming removed 2 bases at V and 5 bases at J, with 15 bases between. This CDR3 contains 15 residues.

As DNA, the CDR3 is TGCAGCGTTGCTGGGTACAATGAGCAGTTCTTC. As protein: CSVAGYNEQFF. The chain has TRBV29-1 and TRBJ2-1; no clear D. The germline gives CDR1 SQVTM, CDR2 ANQGSEA. The CDR3 contains 11 residues. The V end lost 4 bases, the J end lost 4 bases, and 5 bases lay between the germline ends.

This clonotype was counted at least ten times. The rearrangement links TRBV6-5 to TRBJ2-2; 7 bases are shared with TRBD2. The CDR3 extends over 17 amino acids. Germline V gene lookup returns CDR1 MNHEY and CDR2 SVGAGI. Trimming at V came to 0 bases and at J to 4 bases, leaving 8 bases not matched to a gene. The CDR3 sequence is CASSYSGPREVTGELFF. The CDR3 nucleotides are TGTGCCAGCAGTTACTCGGGCCCTCGGGAGGTCACCGGGGAGCTGTTTTTT.

This clonotype was observed at least ten times. The gene calls are TRBV29-1 and TRBJ2-1; 9 positions match TRBD2. Germline V CDR1 and CDR2: SQVTM, ANQGSEA. This CDR3 spans 14 amino acids. Germline trimming cut 5 bases from V and 4 bases from J; bases unmatched to any gene: 6. CDR3 region: CSVSLAGAYNEQFF. For the CDR3, the DNA is TGCAGCGTTTCATTAGCGGGAGCATACAATGAGCAGTTCTTC.

In this sample, this clonotype turned up many times. The chain carries TRBV11-2 and TRBJ1-2; a possible D gene is TRBD1 (5 bases). The germline V gene encodes CDR1 SGHAT and CDR2 FQNNGV. This CDR3 has 12 amino acids. Trimming shortened V by 3 bases and J by 6 bases, and 8 bases separated the two germline ends. CDR3 DNA sequence: TGTGCCAGCAGCTTGGAAGGGGATGGCTACACCTTC. Translation: CASSLEGDGYTF.

This clonotype was recorded at least ten times. This sequence joins TRBV10-3 and TRBJ2-1, with D unresolved. V was clipped by 4 bases and J by 7 bases, with 11 bases between them. Germline loops: CDR1 ENHRY, CDR2 SYGVKD. This CDR3 has 13 residues. The CDR3 DNA reads as TGTGCCATCAGTGCCCACGACTGGAATGAGCAGTTCTTC. Encoded protein: CAISAHDWNEQFF.

This clonotype was observed a few times. The chain recombines TRBV28 with TRBJ2-1; 7 nucleotides align to TRBD1. Germline values: CDR1 MDHEN, CDR2 SYDVKM. The CDR3 sequence is 19 residues long. V lost 5 bases and J lost 0; bases outside the gene matches: 16. For the CDR3, the DNA is TGTGCCAGCAGTGGCCCCGGGACAGAATTACCAAGCTCCTACAATGAGCAGTTCTTC. As protein: CASSGPGTELPSSYNEQFF.

The rearrangement joins TRBV5-6 to TRBJ2-7; possible D gene TRBD1, 6 bases. The germline V gene has CDR1 SGHDT and CDR2 YYEEEE. The CDR3 has 16 residues. The V end lost 0 bases, the J end lost 3 bases, and 16 bases lay between the germline ends. The CDR3 sequence is CASSLATGSWFYEQYF. The CDR3 coding sequence is TGTGCCAGCAGCTTGGCCACAGGGTCATGGTTCTACGAGCAGTACTTC.

This clonotype appeared a few times. The V and J genes are TRBV6-1 and TRBJ2-2, with TRBD2 matching 13 bases. This CDR3 comprises 15 residues. Germline V CDR1 and CDR2: MNHNS, SASEGT. J was trimmed by 7 bases and V by 7 bases; bases with no gene match: 6. The CDR3, as DNA: TGTGCCAGCAATCCACTAGCGGGAGGGGGCGGGGAGCTGTTTTTT. This gives the protein CASNPLAGGGGELFF.